A selection of T cell receptor beta chains follows, all from one sample in a study of a mutant IDH1 vaccine in newly diagnosed glioma. Their cognate antigens are unknown. Sequencing was performed with immunoSEQ multiplex PCR; in TCRdb, only in-frame clones are kept and a portion is missing. The data show about 42,000 clones, with 70% to 90% seen just once and about 1.5% held by the top ten. Source: PBMCs, taken from a glioma patient whose treatment included an IDH1 peptide vaccine. These receptor sequences come from a man aged 35-49 years with glioma. The CDR3 runs from the conserved cysteine through the conserved F or W. Each record gives: CDR3 DNA, CDR3 protein, J gene, clone size, V gene, D gene. D genes are given only for firm matches. Not all rows give a size; the values are once, few, many and, for expanded clones, a class.

cdr3_nt: TGTGCCAGCAGTTACGGGTCAGGGGTTGACACCGGGGAGCTGTTTTTT
cdr3_aa: CASSYGSGVDTGELFF
j_call: TRBJ2-2
clone_size: .
v_call: TRBV6-5
d_call: .

cdr3_nt: TGTGCCAGCAGTTACTTATTTAGCGGGAGCAATGAGCAGTTCTTC
cdr3_aa: CASSYLFSGSNEQFF
j_call: TRBJ2-1
clone_size: .
v_call: TRBV6-5
d_call: TRBD2

cdr3_nt: TGTGCCAGCAGCCTACAGGGGGCTTTGGCTAATGAAAAACTGTTTTTT
cdr3_aa: CASSLQGALANEKLFF
j_call: TRBJ1-4
clone_size: .
v_call: TRBV11-2
d_call: TRBD1

cdr3_nt: TGTGCCAGCAGCCGGACCGGGGGGCGAGAGCAGTACTTC
cdr3_aa: CASSRTGGREQYF
j_call: TRBJ2-7
clone_size: .
v_call: TRBV7-2
d_call: .

cdr3_nt: TGTGCCAGTAGTACCAACAGACAGGGGGCTTACAATGAGCAGTTCTTC
cdr3_aa: CASSTNRQGAYNEQFF
j_call: TRBJ2-1
clone_size: .
v_call: TRBV19
d_call: TRBD1

cdr3_nt: TGTGCCAGCAGTGAACCGAGTCCCGGGACAGCGAACACCGGGGAGCTGTTTTTT
cdr3_aa: CASSEPSPGTANTGELFF
j_call: TRBJ2-2
clone_size: once
v_call: TRBV6-1
d_call: TRBD1

cdr3_nt: TGTGCCAGCTCACCAAATCCAGATAGCAATCAGCCCCAGCATTTT
cdr3_aa: CASSPNPDSNQPQHF
j_call: TRBJ1-5
clone_size: few
v_call: TRBV18
d_call: .

cdr3_nt: TGTGCCGTCCGAGCGGGGTCCTACGAGCAGTACTTC
cdr3_aa: CAVRAGSYEQYF
j_call: TRBJ2-7
clone_size: .
v_call: TRBV10-3
d_call: TRBD2

cdr3_nt: TGTGCCAGCAGTTTATACAGGGAAGTTAAAGAAAAACTGTTTTTT
cdr3_aa: CASSLYREVKEKLFF
j_call: TRBJ1-4
clone_size: .
v_call: TRBV27
d_call: .

cdr3_nt: TGTGCCAGTAGTAGCAGTGTATACGAGCAGTACTTC
cdr3_aa: CASSSSVYEQYF
j_call: TRBJ2-7
clone_size: large
v_call: TRBV19
d_call: .

cdr3_nt: TGTGCCAGTAGTATCCCCGGGACAGGGGGTGGTTACGAGCAGTACTTC
cdr3_aa: CASSIPGTGGGYEQYF
j_call: TRBJ2-7
clone_size: .
v_call: TRBV19
d_call: TRBD1

cdr3_nt: TGTGCCAGCAGCTTCTGGTGGGGAGATACGCAGTATTTT
cdr3_aa: CASSFWWGDTQYF
j_call: TRBJ2-3
clone_size: .
v_call: TRBV7-2
d_call: .

cdr3_nt: TGCAGCGTTGATGGGGGCACAAACTATGGCTACACCTTC
cdr3_aa: CSVDGGTNYGYTF
j_call: TRBJ1-2
clone_size: few
v_call: TRBV29-1
d_call: .

cdr3_nt: TGCGCCAGCAGCTTAGGCCGCCCCCCCTACGAGCAGTACTTC
cdr3_aa: CASSLGRPPYEQYF
j_call: TRBJ2-7
clone_size: .
v_call: TRBV5-1
d_call: .

cdr3_nt: TGTGCCAGCAGTGAAGAGGGCCTAGCGGCCACAGATACGCAGTATTTT
cdr3_aa: CASSEEGLAATDTQYF
j_call: TRBJ2-3
clone_size: .
v_call: TRBV2
d_call: TRBD2

cdr3_nt: TGCGCCAGCAGCCAACGGGGCGGGGTCAATGAGCAGTTCTTC
cdr3_aa: CASSQRGGVNEQFF
j_call: TRBJ2-1
clone_size: .
v_call: TRBV4-1
d_call: .

cdr3_nt: TGTGCCAGCTTCAACAGGGCCGGGACCCAGTACTTC
cdr3_aa: CASFNRAGTQYF
j_call: TRBJ2-5
clone_size: .
v_call: TRBV6-1
d_call: .

cdr3_nt: TGTGCCAGCAGCATTCAAGGAATTGGAAACACCATATATTTT
cdr3_aa: CASSIQGIGNTIYF
j_call: TRBJ1-3
clone_size: .
v_call: TRBV7-9
d_call: .

cdr3_nt: TGTGCCAGCAGCCCCCAGGGCGGAGAGACCCAGTACTTC
cdr3_aa: CASSPQGGETQYF
j_call: TRBJ2-5
clone_size: .
v_call: TRBV7-9
d_call: .

cdr3_nt: TGTGCCAGCAGCGTGCTCCAAAGGAACACTGAAGCTTTCTTT
cdr3_aa: CASSVLQRNTEAFF
j_call: TRBJ1-1
clone_size: .
v_call: TRBV5-4
d_call: .

cdr3_nt: TGTGCCAGCAGGCGACAGGGAGTGCCCACCGGGGAGCTGTTTTTT
cdr3_aa: CASRRQGVPTGELFF
j_call: TRBJ2-2
clone_size: .
v_call: TRBV27
d_call: TRBD1

cdr3_nt: TGTGCCAGCAGCTCCGGGACAGGGTTCGACGAGCAGTACTTC
cdr3_aa: CASSSGTGFDEQYF
j_call: TRBJ2-7
clone_size: .
v_call: TRBV5-5
d_call: TRBD1

cdr3_nt: TGTGCCAGCAGCATTAGCGGGGCGAGCTCCTACAATGAGCAGTTCTTC
cdr3_aa: CASSISGASSYNEQFF
j_call: TRBJ2-1
clone_size: .
v_call: TRBV7-2
d_call: TRBD2

cdr3_nt: TGTGCCAGCAGCCAAGGGCCCAATCAGCCCCAGCATTTT
cdr3_aa: CASSQGPNQPQHF
j_call: TRBJ1-5
clone_size: few
v_call: TRBV14
d_call: .

cdr3_nt: TGTGCCAGCAGCCCCGACACAGGGAACTATGGCTACACCTTC
cdr3_aa: CASSPDTGNYGYTF
j_call: TRBJ1-2
clone_size: .
v_call: TRBV7-2
d_call: .

cdr3_nt: TGCGCCAGCAGCTTGGGTCCAGGGAAGGGAGAGACCCAGTACTTC
cdr3_aa: CASSLGPGKGETQYF
j_call: TRBJ2-5
clone_size: few
v_call: TRBV5-1
d_call: .

cdr3_nt: TGTGCCAGCAGAGCACCGGGACTAGAACCCTACGAGCAGTACTTC
cdr3_aa: CASRAPGLEPYEQYF
j_call: TRBJ2-7
clone_size: .
v_call: TRBV6-6
d_call: TRBD2

cdr3_nt: TGTGCCAGCAGCTTAAGGGGGGGAGGACTAGCGGGGCCAGGCGATGAGCAGTTCTTC
cdr3_aa: CASSLRGGGLAGPGDEQFF
j_call: TRBJ2-1
clone_size: .
v_call: TRBV7-6
d_call: TRBD2

cdr3_nt: TGTGCCAGCAGCTCAGACGGCACAGATACGCAGTATTTT
cdr3_aa: CASSSDGTDTQYF
j_call: TRBJ2-3
clone_size: .
v_call: TRBV7-3
d_call: .

cdr3_nt: TGTGCCAGCAAGGGGAATGGGCAGCTCTATGGCTACACCTTC
cdr3_aa: CASKGNGQLYGYTF
j_call: TRBJ1-2
clone_size: .
v_call: TRBV5-4
d_call: .

cdr3_nt: TGTGCCAGCAGCTTGCAAAATACCAGGGGCTCTGGAAACACCATATATTTT
cdr3_aa: CASSLQNTRGSGNTIYF
j_call: TRBJ1-3
clone_size: .
v_call: TRBV7-2
d_call: .

cdr3_nt: TGTGCCAGCAGGACCCTCATTGGGGGAAACACCATATATTTT
cdr3_aa: CASRTLIGGNTIYF
j_call: TRBJ1-3
clone_size: .
v_call: TRBV2
d_call: .

cdr3_nt: TGCGCCAGCAGCCCCCGGGGAGGACTAGCGACCTACAATGAGCAGTTCTTC
cdr3_aa: CASSPRGGLATYNEQFF
j_call: TRBJ2-1
clone_size: .
v_call: TRBV5-1
d_call: TRBD2

cdr3_nt: TGTGCCAGCAACCAAAGGCCACTACTAGCCAAAAACATTCAGTACTTC
cdr3_aa: CASNQRPLLAKNIQYF
j_call: TRBJ2-4
clone_size: .
v_call: TRBV2
d_call: .

cdr3_nt: TGTGCCAGCAGCTTAGGGACAGGGGAGCAGACCCAGTACTTC
cdr3_aa: CASSLGTGEQTQYF
j_call: TRBJ2-5
clone_size: .
v_call: TRBV11-1
d_call: TRBD1

cdr3_nt: TGTGCCAGCAGCGGACAGGGGGGAGCAAGTGAAAAACTGTTTTTT
cdr3_aa: CASSGQGGASEKLFF
j_call: TRBJ1-4
clone_size: few
v_call: TRBV9
d_call: TRBD1

cdr3_nt: TGTGCCAGCAGTTTATCTATGCGGGCCGGCCAGAATGAGCAGTTCTTC
cdr3_aa: CASSLSMRAGQNEQFF
j_call: TRBJ2-1
clone_size: .
v_call: TRBV27
d_call: .

cdr3_nt: TGCGCCAGCAGCCCAGGACTAGCGGGAGCGTACTACGAGCAGTACTTC
cdr3_aa: CASSPGLAGAYYEQYF
j_call: TRBJ2-7
clone_size: once
v_call: TRBV5-1
d_call: TRBD2

cdr3_nt: TGTGCCAGCAGTATTCCGGGAGGTCTTTCCACAGATACGCAGTATTTT
cdr3_aa: CASSIPGGLSTDTQYF
j_call: TRBJ2-3
clone_size: .
v_call: TRBV5-6
d_call: TRBD2

cdr3_nt: TGTGCCAGCACCATCACCCGGGGACAGGTGGTCGCCTTC
cdr3_aa: CASTITRGQVVAF
j_call: TRBJ1-2
clone_size: .
v_call: TRBV6-6
d_call: TRBD1

cdr3_nt: TGTGCCAGCACCCGGGACACCATCCCCGGGGAGCTGTTTTTT
cdr3_aa: CASTRDTIPGELFF
j_call: TRBJ2-2
clone_size: .
v_call: TRBV21-1
d_call: .

cdr3_nt: TGTGCCAGCAGCTTAGGAGGCACAGATACGCAGTATTTT
cdr3_aa: CASSLGGTDTQYF
j_call: TRBJ2-3
clone_size: .
v_call: TRBV11-2
d_call: .

cdr3_nt: TGTGCCATCAGTCAAAAGTGGGAAGATACGCAGTATTTT
cdr3_aa: CAISQKWEDTQYF
j_call: TRBJ2-3
clone_size: .
v_call: TRBV10-3
d_call: .

cdr3_nt: TGCAGCGCACAAGTGGGACAGGTTTCCTACGAGCAGTACTTC
cdr3_aa: CSAQVGQVSYEQYF
j_call: TRBJ2-7
clone_size: .
v_call: TRBV29-1
d_call: TRBD1

cdr3_nt: TGCGCCAGCAGCTTGGTACCCGGCCCACAAGAGACCCAGTACTTC
cdr3_aa: CASSLVPGPQETQYF
j_call: TRBJ2-5
clone_size: .
v_call: TRBV5-1
d_call: .

cdr3_nt: TGTGCCAGCAGCCAAGCCTCCGGGAGGCCGTCGGACGAGCAGTACTTC
cdr3_aa: CASSQASGRPSDEQYF
j_call: TRBJ2-7
clone_size: .
v_call: TRBV4-2
d_call: TRBD2

cdr3_nt: TGTGCCAGCAGTCCAACAGGGATTAAGCCCCAGCATTTT
cdr3_aa: CASSPTGIKPQHF
j_call: TRBJ1-5
clone_size: .
v_call: TRBV28
d_call: .

cdr3_nt: TGTGCCAGCAGCCAAGTTTACTGGACTAGCGGGAGCCCCCCTAATCCGTTCTTC
cdr3_aa: CASSQVYWTSGSPPNPFF
j_call: TRBJ2-1
clone_size: .
v_call: TRBV14
d_call: TRBD2

cdr3_nt: TGTGCCAGCAGGCGCGGGCAAGCTAATGAAAAACTGTTTTTT
cdr3_aa: CASRRGQANEKLFF
j_call: TRBJ1-4
clone_size: .
v_call: TRBV6-1
d_call: .

cdr3_nt: TGTGCCAGCAGCCATAGGGGGGGGACGAACACTGAAGCTTTCTTT
cdr3_aa: CASSHRGGTNTEAFF
j_call: TRBJ1-1
clone_size: .
v_call: TRBV5-4
d_call: .

cdr3_nt: TGCGCCAGCAGCCTGGGACTAGCGGGGTCCCCCTACGAGCAGTACTTC
cdr3_aa: CASSLGLAGSPYEQYF
j_call: TRBJ2-7
clone_size: .
v_call: TRBV5-1
d_call: TRBD2

cdr3_nt: TGTGCCAGCAGCGCGATGGGACTAGCGGACGCCTACAATGAGCAGTTCTTC
cdr3_aa: CASSAMGLADAYNEQFF
j_call: TRBJ2-1
clone_size: .
v_call: TRBV7-3
d_call: TRBD2

cdr3_nt: TGTGCCAGCAGTGAGCCTAGCGGGAACACCGGGGAGCTGTTTTTT
cdr3_aa: CASSEPSGNTGELFF
j_call: TRBJ2-2
clone_size: .
v_call: TRBV6-1
d_call: TRBD2

cdr3_nt: TGTGCCAGCTCACCCGGCAGCCAAGAGACCCAGTACTTC
cdr3_aa: CASSPGSQETQYF
j_call: TRBJ2-5
clone_size: .
v_call: TRBV18
d_call: .